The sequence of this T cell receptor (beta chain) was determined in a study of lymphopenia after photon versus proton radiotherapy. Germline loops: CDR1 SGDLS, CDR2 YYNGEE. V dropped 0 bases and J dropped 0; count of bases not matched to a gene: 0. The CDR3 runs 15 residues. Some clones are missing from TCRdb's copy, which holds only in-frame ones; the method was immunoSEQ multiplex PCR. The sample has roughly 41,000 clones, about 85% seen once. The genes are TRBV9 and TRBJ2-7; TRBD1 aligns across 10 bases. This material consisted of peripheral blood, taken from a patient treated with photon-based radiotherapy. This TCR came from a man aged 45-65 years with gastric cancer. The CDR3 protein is CASSVGTGGSYEQYF. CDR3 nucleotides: TGTGCCAGCAGCGTAGGGACAGGGGGCTCCTACGAGCAGTACTTC.